The 18 T cell receptor beta chains below were found in one sample sequenced in a study of shared clonotypes between healthy human individuals (dated by TCRdb to 2020 to 2021). The library was prepared using the immunoSEQ multiplex PCR assay. Sourced from immuneACCESS, this table was stored by TCRdb with only in-frame sequences that have V and J called. A share of the clones is absent; for the studies checked, an unresolved V gene accounts for under half, and the remainder has no known explanation. In this sample the table shows about 1.4 million clones, roughly 95% of which occur a single time. The top ten constitute roughly 1.2% of the sample. What was sequenced was naive CD4+ T cells sorted from blood. According to the study, the label for this sample's cell subset or site signals: CD45RA+ positively selected. The receptors come from a man aged 25-40 years in good health.

The chain couples TRBV13 to TRBJ2-7; maybe TRBD2 (7 bases). Germline CDR1 reads PRHDT; CDR2 reads FYEKMQ (reference sequence). CDR3 length: 15 amino acids. The V and J ends lost 5 bases and 1 base respectively, with 15 bases between them. The CDR3 DNA follows: TGTGCCAGCAGCCAGATCGGGGGGCTTTCCTACGAGCAGTACTTC. This translates into CASSQIGGLSYEQYF.

The CDR3 DNA follows: TGTGCCAGCAGTGAAACCAGGGGGTCTGGGGCCAACGTCCTGACTTTC. The encoded protein is CASSETRGSGANVLTF. This rearrangement joins TRBV2 to TRBJ2-6; 7 bases line up with TRBD1. With 2 bases clipped from V and 1 base from J, the junction kept 2 bases outside the gene matches. This CDR3 spans 16 amino acids. Germline V CDR1 and CDR2: SNHLY, FYNNEI. The full variable domain, in which reference TRBV2 and TRBJ2-6 provide the parts outside the CDR3, is EPEVTQTPSHQVTQMGQEVILRCVPISNHLYFYWYRQILGQKVEFLVSFYNNEISEKSEIFDDQFSVERPDGSNFTLKIRSTKLEDSAMYFCASSETRGSGANVLTFGAGSRLTVL.

The rearrangement links TRBV7-9 to TRBJ1-3; no definite D call. V gave up 5 bases and J gave up 0 bases, with 8 bases separating them. The germline gives CDR1 SEHNR, CDR2 FQNEAQ (reference sequence). CDR3 size: 14 residues. The CDR3 sequence: CASSPSNSGNTIYF. The CDR3 bases are TGTGCCAGCAGCCCCTCCAACTCTGGAAACACCATATATTTT.

The V and J genes are TRBV28 and TRBJ1-4; 9 positions match TRBD1. This CDR3 contains 17 residues. CDR1 and CDR2 (germline): MDHEN, SYDVKM. V gave up 5 bases and J gave up 4 bases; unmatched junction bases: 11. The CDR3 loop reads CASSLRDRAWNNEKLFF. CDR3 DNA sequence: TGTGCCAGCAGTCTTCGGGACAGGGCCTGGAATAATGAAAAACTGTTTTTT.

This clone has a single count. The chain uses TRBV5-8 and TRBJ1-1; D is unclear. With 1 base removed from V and 4 bases from J, the gap between germline ends came to 8 bases. CDR3 size: 13 residues. Germline V gene lookup returns CDR1 SGHTS and CDR2 YDEGEE. CDR3 nucleotide sequence: TGTGCCAGCAGCTTGAAGCCTGGCACTGAAGCTTTCTTT. The encoded protein is CASSLKPGTEAFF.

This chain connects TRBV13 to TRBJ2-1, with D maybe TRBD2 (5 bases). Germline CDR1 reads PRHDT; CDR2 reads FYEKMQ (reference sequence). Trimming cost V 2 bases and J 2 bases, with 10 bases left between them. There are 15 residues in the CDR3. In DNA form, the CDR3 reads TGTGCCAGCAGCTTAAAGGACTCGACCTACAATGAGCAGTTCTTC. This encodes CASSLKDSTYNEQFF.

This chain connects TRBV23-1 to TRBJ1-1; weak D call: TRBD1 (5 bases). TRBV23-1 is labeled an ORF, and its function is uncertain. The CDR3 is 14 residues long. The ends were cut back, 11 bases at V and 1 base at J, with 17 bases in the middle. For the CDR3, the DNA is TGCGCCCCTCTTGGGACTTCACCGAACACTGAAGCTTTCTTT. It encodes CAPLGTSPNTEAFF.

In its sample, this clone was seen once. V is TRBV5-1 and J is TRBJ2-7; D may be TRBD1 (6 bases). V was trimmed by 2 bases and J by 5 bases, leaving 17 bases between them. Germline V gives CDR1 SGHRS, CDR2 YFSETQ. This CDR3 comprises 15 residues. The CDR3 is CASSLMGGQYHEQYF. Written as DNA, the CDR3 is TGCGCCAGCAGCTTAATGGGTGGACAGTACCACGAGCAGTACTTC.

The V and J genes are TRBV5-1 and TRBJ2-7; 9 bases align to TRBD2. This CDR3 region has 15 residues. J was trimmed by 4 bases and V by 1 base; bases with no gene match: 6. From germline, CDR1 is SGHRS and CDR2 YFSETQ. The CDR3 protein is CASSLRAGGAYEQYF. The CDR3 DNA sequence: TGCGCCAGCAGCTTGAGAGCGGGAGGAGCGTACGAGCAGTACTTC.

J is TRBJ2-5 and V is TRBV7-9; weak D call: TRBD2 (5 bases). The ends were cut back, 0 bases at V and 11 bases at J, with 22 bases in the middle. The CDR3 contains 16 residues. Germline V lookup: CDR1 SEHNR, CDR2 FQNEAQ (reference sequence). CDR3 amino acids: CASSLARGPGVGEQYF. As DNA, the CDR3 is TGTGCCAGCAGCTTAGCGCGTGGACCAGGAGTCGGGGAGCAGTACTTC.

The rearrangement joins TRBV6-4 to TRBJ2-6, with 7 bases that match TRBD1. V lost 2 bases and J lost 12; bases outside the gene matches: 16. The germline V gene has CDR1 MRHNA and CDR2 SNTAGT. CDR3 length: 17 residues. CDR3 sequence: CASSDRVGLDRQGVLTF. In DNA form, the CDR3 reads TGTGCCAGCAGTGACCGGGTGGGATTAGACAGACAGGGCGTCCTGACTTTC.

This chain links TRBV6-1 with TRBJ2-1; unclear D gene. This CDR3 comprises 11 residues. Deletions cut 8 bases from V and 6 bases from J, with 8 bases between. Germline V gene lookup returns CDR1 MNHNS and CDR2 SASEGT. The CDR3 DNA follows: TGTGCCAGCGAACTGGTCAATGAGCAGTTCTTC. This codes for CASELVNEQFF.

The CDR3 DNA reads as TGTGCCAGCAGTCGCAACGGATTTCCTAGCACAGATACGCAGTATTTT. This gives the protein CASSRNGFPSTDTQYF. The chain is built from TRBV27 and TRBJ2-3, with D uncertain. V dropped 5 bases and J dropped 0 bases, with 15 bases sitting between them. In germline, CDR1 is MNHEY, CDR2 SMNVEV (reference sequence). The CDR3 covers 16 residues.

The chain couples TRBV9 to TRBJ2-7; the match to TRBD2 covers 14 bases. J was trimmed by 4 bases and V by 7 bases; bases with no gene match: 13. Germline V CDR1 and CDR2: SGDLS, YYNGEE. The CDR3 has 17 residues. The CDR3 DNA follows: TGTGCCAGCTCCTTATTTCCGGGACTAGCGGGAGTGTACGAGCAGTACTTC. It codes for CASSLFPGLAGVYEQYF.

The chain combines TRBV19 with TRBJ1-5; no reliable D call. The CDR3 has 13 amino acids. The germline V gene has CDR1 LNHDA and CDR2 SQIVND (reference sequence). Between the trimmed V and J ends, which lost 3 bases and 7 bases, there was a span of 10 bases. The CDR3 sequence: CASSMEGRQPQHF. CDR3 nucleotide sequence: TGTGCCAGTAGTATGGAAGGAAGGCAGCCCCAGCATTTT.

In this sample, this clone turned up once. The rearrangement joins TRBV28 to TRBJ2-5; D is unresolved. The CDR3 has 16 residues. The germline V gene has CDR1 MDHEN and CDR2 SYDVKM. V was cut by 6 bases and J by 2 bases, with 19 bases left in between. The CDR3: CASSNPRAAFQETQYF. The CDR3 bases are TGTGCCAGCAGCAACCCTCGGGCAGCCTTTCAAGAGACCCAGTACTTC.

The chain uses TRBV6-1 and TRBJ2-7; 10 nucleotides line up with TRBD1. The CDR3 is 15 residues long. V was clipped by 6 bases and J by 0 bases; unmatched bases: 5. Germline CDR1 reads MNHNS; CDR2 reads SASEGT. The CDR3 is CASSKGQGLSYEQYF. DNA of the CDR3: TGTGCCAGCAGCAAGGGACAGGGGCTCTCCTACGAGCAGTACTTC.

The table lists this clone with a count of one. The rearrangement links TRBV6-5 to TRBJ1-5; D is unresolved. V lost 0 bases and J lost 10, with 10 bases in between. The CDR3 extends over 13 amino acids. Per germline, CDR1 MNHEY and CDR2 SVGAGI. The CDR3 region has the DNA TGTGCCAGCAGTTACTCGCTCAGCGGACCCCAGCATTTT. Translating it yields CASSYSLSGPQHF.